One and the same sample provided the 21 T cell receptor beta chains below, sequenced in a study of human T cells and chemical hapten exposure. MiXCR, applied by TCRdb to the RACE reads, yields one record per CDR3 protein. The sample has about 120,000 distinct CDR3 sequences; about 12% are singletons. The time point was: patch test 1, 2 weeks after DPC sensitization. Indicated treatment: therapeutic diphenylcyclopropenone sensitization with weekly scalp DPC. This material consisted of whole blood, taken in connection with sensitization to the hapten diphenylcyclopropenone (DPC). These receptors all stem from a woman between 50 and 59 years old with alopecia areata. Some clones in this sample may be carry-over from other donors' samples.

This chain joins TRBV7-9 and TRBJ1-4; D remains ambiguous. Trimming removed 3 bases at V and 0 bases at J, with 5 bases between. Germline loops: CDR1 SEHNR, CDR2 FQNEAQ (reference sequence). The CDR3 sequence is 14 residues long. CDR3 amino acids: CASSFTATNEKLFF. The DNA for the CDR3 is TGTGCCAGCAGCTTTACAGCAACTAATGAAAAACTGTTTTTT.

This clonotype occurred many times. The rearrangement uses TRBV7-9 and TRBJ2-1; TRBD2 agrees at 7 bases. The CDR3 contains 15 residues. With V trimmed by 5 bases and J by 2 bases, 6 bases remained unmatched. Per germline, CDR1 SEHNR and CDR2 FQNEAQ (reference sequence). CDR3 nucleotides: TGTGCCAGCAGCCCGAAGCGGGATGCCTACAATGAGCAGTTCTTC. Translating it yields CASSPKRDAYNEQFF.

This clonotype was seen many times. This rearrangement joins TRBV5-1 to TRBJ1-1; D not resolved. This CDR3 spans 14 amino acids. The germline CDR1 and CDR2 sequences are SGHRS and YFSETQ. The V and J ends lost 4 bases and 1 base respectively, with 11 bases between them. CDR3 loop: CASSRASENTEAFF. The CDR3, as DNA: TGCGCCAGCAGCCGCGCATCCGAGAACACTGAAGCTTTCTTT.

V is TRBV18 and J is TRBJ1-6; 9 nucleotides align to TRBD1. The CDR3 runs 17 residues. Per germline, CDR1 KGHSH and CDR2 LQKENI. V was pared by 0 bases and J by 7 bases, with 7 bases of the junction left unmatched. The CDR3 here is CASSPPSGTGRNSPLHF. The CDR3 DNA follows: TGTGCCAGCTCACCACCCTCCGGGACAGGGAGGAATTCACCCCTCCACTTT.

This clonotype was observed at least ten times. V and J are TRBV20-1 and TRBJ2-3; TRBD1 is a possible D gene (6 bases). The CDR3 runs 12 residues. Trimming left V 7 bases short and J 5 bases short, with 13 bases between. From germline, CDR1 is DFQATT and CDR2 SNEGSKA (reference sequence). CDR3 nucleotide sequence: TGCAGTGGCCTGGGGGCGAAAGATACGCAGTATTTT. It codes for CSGLGAKDTQYF.

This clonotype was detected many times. As DNA, the CDR3 is TGTGCCAGCAGTCGGACAGTGAACACTGAAGCTTTCTTT. Translating it yields CASSRTVNTEAFF. The genes are TRBV11-2 and TRBJ1-1, with TRBD1 as a possible D gene (6 bases). Trimming removed 6 bases from V and 0 bases from J, with 8 bases in between. Looked up from germline, CDR1 is SGHAT and CDR2 is FQNNGV. The CDR3 is made up of 13 amino acids.

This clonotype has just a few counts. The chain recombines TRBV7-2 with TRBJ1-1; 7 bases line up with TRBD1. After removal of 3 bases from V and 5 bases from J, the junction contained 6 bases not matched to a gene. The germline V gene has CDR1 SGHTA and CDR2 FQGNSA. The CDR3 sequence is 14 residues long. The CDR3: CASSFPTGRTEAFF. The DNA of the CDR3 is TGTGCCAGCAGCTTCCCGACAGGGAGGACTGAAGCTTTCTTT.

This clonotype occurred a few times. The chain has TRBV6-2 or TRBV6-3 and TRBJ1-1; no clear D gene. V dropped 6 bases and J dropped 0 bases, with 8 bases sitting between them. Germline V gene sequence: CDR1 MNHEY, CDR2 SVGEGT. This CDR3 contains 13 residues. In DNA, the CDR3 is TGTGCCAGCAGGTATCAGGTGAACACTGAAGCTTTCTTT. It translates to CASRYQVNTEAFF.

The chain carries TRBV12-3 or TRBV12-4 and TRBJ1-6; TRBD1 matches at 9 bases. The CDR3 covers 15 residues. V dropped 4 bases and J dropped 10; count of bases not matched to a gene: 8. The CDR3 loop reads CASSSPQGAGSPLHF. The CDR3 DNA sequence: TGTGCCAGCAGTTCCCCACAGGGGGCCGGATCACCCCTCCACTTT.

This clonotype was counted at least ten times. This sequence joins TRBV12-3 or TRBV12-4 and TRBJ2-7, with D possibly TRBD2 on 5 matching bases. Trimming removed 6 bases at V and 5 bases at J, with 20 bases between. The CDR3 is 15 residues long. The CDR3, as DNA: TGTGCCAGCAGCTTTAGGGAGACTACAGAGGACGAGCAGTACTTC. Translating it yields CASSFRETTEDEQYF.

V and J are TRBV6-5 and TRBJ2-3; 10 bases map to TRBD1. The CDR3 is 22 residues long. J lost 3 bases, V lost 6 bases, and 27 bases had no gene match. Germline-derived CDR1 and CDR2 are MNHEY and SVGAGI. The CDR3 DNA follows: TGTGCCAGCAGCCCAGTCAAAACCAGGACAGGGGGAATAGCAGAGTGGACAGATACGCAGTATTTT. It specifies CASSPVKTRTGGIAEWTDTQYF.

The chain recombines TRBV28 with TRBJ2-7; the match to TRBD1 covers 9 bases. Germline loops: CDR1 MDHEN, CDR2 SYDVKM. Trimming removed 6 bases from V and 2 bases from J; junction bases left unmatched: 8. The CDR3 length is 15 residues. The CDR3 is CASSTPGTGPYEQYF. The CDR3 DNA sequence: TGTGCCAGCAGCACCCCCGGGACAGGGCCCTACGAGCAGTACTTC.

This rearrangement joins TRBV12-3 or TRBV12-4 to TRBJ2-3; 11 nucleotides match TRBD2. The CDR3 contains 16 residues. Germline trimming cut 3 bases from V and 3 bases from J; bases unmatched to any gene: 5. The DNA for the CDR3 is TGTGCCAGCAGTTTCTTTGGACTAGCGGGTACAGATACGCAGTATTTT. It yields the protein CASSFFGLAGTDTQYF.

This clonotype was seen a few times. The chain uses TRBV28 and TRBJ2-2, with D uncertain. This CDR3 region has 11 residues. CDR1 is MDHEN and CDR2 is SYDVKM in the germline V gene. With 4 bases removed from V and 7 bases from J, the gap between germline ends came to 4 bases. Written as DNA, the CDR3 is TGTGCCAGCAGTTCTAACGGGGAGCTGTTTTTT. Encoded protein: CASSSNGELFF. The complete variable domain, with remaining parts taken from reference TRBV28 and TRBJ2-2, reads DVKVTQSSRYLVKRTGEKVFLECVQDMDHENMFWYRQDPGLGLRLIYFSYDVKMKEKGDIPEGYSVSREKKERFSLILESASTNQTSMYLCASSSNGELFFGEGSRLTVL.

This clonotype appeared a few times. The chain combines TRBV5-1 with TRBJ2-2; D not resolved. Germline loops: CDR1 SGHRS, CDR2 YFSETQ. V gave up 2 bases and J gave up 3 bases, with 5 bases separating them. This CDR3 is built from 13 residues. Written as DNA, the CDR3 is TGCGCCAGCAGCTTTGGGGACACCGGGGAGCTGTTTTTT. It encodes CASSFGDTGELFF.

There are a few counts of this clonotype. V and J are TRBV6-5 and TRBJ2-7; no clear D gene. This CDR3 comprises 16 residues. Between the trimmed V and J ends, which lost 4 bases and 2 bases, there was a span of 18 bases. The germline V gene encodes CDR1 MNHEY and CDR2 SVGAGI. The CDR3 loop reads CASSSGRVNPTYEQYF. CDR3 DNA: TGTGCCAGCAGTTCAGGTCGCGTTAACCCAACCTACGAGCAGTACTTC.

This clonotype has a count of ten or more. The CDR3 bases are TGTGCCAGCAGCTTTGGTAGAAGGGATGAGCAGTTCTTC. This translates into CASSFGRRDEQFF. The chain links TRBV7-2 to TRBJ2-1; no reliable D call. There are 13 residues in the CDR3. V was shortened by 3 bases and J by 8 bases, with 11 bases between the two germline ends. The germline V gene encodes CDR1 SGHTA and CDR2 FQGNSA.

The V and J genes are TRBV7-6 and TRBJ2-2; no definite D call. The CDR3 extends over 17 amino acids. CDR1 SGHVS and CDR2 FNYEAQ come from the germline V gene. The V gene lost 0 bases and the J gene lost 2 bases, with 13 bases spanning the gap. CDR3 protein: CASSLAAPVSNTGELFF. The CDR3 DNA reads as TGTGCCAGCAGCTTAGCGGCCCCGGTGTCTAACACCGGGGAGCTGTTTTTT.

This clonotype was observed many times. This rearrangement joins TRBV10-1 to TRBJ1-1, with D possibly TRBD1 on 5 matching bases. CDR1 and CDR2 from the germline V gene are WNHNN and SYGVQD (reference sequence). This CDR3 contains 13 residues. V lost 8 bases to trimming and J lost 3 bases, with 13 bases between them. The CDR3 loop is CASSSGQDTEAFF. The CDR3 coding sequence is TGCGCCAGCTCATCAGGGCAAGACACTGAAGCTTTCTTT.

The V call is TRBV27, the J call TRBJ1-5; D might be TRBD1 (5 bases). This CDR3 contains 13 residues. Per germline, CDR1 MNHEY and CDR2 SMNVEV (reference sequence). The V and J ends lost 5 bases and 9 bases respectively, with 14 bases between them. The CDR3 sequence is CASSARQKRPQHF. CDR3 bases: TGTGCCAGCAGTGCCCGACAGAAACGGCCCCAGCATTTT.

This chain's CDR3 is CASRRTDTRAYEQYF. CDR3 in DNA: TGTGCCAGCAGAAGGACAGATACAAGAGCCTACGAGCAGTACTTC. J is TRBJ2-7 and V is TRBV27; possibly TRBD1 for D (6 bases). The germline V gene has CDR1 MNHEY and CDR2 SMNVEV (reference sequence). This CDR3 has 15 residues. Trimming stripped 6 bases from V and 2 bases from J, with 17 bases between.